This TCR beta chain is from a study of blood T cell repertoires in COVID-19. At the level of the study: COVID-19 samples from acute and convalescent phases originated in the United States, Italy and Spain. In each case, the material was cDNA or gDNA derived from T cells, B-cell-depleted T cells, or PBMCs.

The CDR3 covers 13 residues. Repertoires were generated with immunoSEQ multiplex PCR, while TCRdb's copy carries only in-frame clones and drops some. The table lists 300,000 to 400,000 clones, about 89% of them singletons, with just under 6.5% in the top ten. J is TRBJ1-2 and V is TRBV21-1; the D call TRBD1 from the table was never checked on the DNA. TRBV21-1 is labeled a pseudogene. The TCR originated in a woman aged 50 to 60 with COVID-19, enrolled during active disease. The sample comprised peripheral blood. The DNA for the CDR3 is TGTGCCAGAGGACAGGTTGCTAACTATGGCTACACCTTC. Its translation: CARGQVANYGYTF.